This T cell receptor beta chain was sequenced during a study of shared clonotypes between healthy human individuals. The wider study: Three plates were used per donor for CD4 naive, three for CD4 memory, two for CD8 naive and one for CD8 memory.

Germline V gives CDR1 LGHNT, CDR2 FRNRAP. The CDR3 has 15 amino acids. Between the trimmed V and J ends, which lost 5 bases and 4 bases, there was a span of 15 bases. Original processing notes: ImmunoSEQ junction-only sequences lacked quality scores, so their filtering differed. The method was immunoSEQ multiplex PCR; TCRdb's version includes in-frame clones alone and lacks a portion of them. The V and J calls and clone size are taken from that table; D and trimming were inferred from the DNA. The sample contains 2.5 million or so clones, 90% to 95% of which appear only once. The TCR originated in a man younger than 35 in good health. The chain employs TRBV12-5 and TRBJ2-1, with D possibly TRBD2 on 6 matching bases. Sequencing was performed on naive CD4+ T cells sorted from blood. This sample's subset: CD45RA+ positively selected. Here the CDR3 DNA reads TGTGCTAGTGGTCCAGGGTGGCGGGAATACAATGAGCAGTTCTTC. This encodes CASGPGWREYNEQFF. Full variable domain (rest looked up from reference TRBV12-5 and TRBJ2-1): DARVTQTPRHKVTEMGQEVTMRCQPILGHNTVFWYRQTMMQGLELLAYFRNRAPLDDSGMPKDRFSAEMPDATLATLKIQPSEPRDSAVYFCASGPGWREYNEQFFGPGTRLTVL.